The rows below give T cell receptor beta chains drawn from one sample of a study of CD8+ T cells in alopecia areata. The method was immunoSEQ multiplex PCR; TCRdb's version includes in-frame clones alone and lacks a portion of them. Of over 150,000 clones in the sample, 50% to 65% were seen once. This specimen consisted of CD4+ T cells sorted from blood, obtained at week 24, from a patient treated with tofacitinib. The receptors stem from a human donor with alopecia areata. Each CDR3 is given with its conserved first and last residue. A D gene is named only where the DNA matches it firmly. A clone size is listed for some rows: how often the clone was seen (once, few, many), or a class if it is expanded.

TRBV7-9	TRBJ2-7	13	NA	NA	CASSRRDSYEQYF	TGTGCCAGCAGCAGGCGGGACTCCTACGAGCAGTACTTC
TRBV30	TRBJ2-7	14	NA	NA	CAWNRGTGNYEQYF	TGTGCCTGGAACCGGGGGACCGGGAACTACGAGCAGTACTTC
TRBV2	TRBJ2-7	15	NA	TRBD1	CASSGQGSSTREQYF	TGTGCCAGCAGTGGACAGGGTTCCTCCACTCGGGAGCAGTACTTC
TRBV19	TRBJ2-7	15	few	TRBD1	CASSAAGTGTYEQYF	TGTGCCAGTAGTGCCGCCGGGACAGGGACATACGAGCAGTACTTC
TRBV2	TRBJ2-3	11	few	NA	CASSESDTQYF	TGTGCCAGCAGTGAATCGGATACGCAGTATTTT
TRBV29-1	TRBJ2-3	14	NA	TRBD1	CSTTGQFRTDTQYF	TGCAGCACCACGGGACAGTTTCGCACAGATACGCAGTATTTT
TRBV18	TRBJ1-4	14	few	TRBD1	CASSRTGGMEKLFF	TGTGCCAGCTCCCGGACAGGGGGTATGGAAAAACTGTTTTTT
TRBV29-1	TRBJ1-4	13	NA	TRBD1	CSVESGGDEKLFF	TGCAGCGTTGAATCAGGGGGGGACGAAAAACTGTTTTTT
TRBV7-8	TRBJ2-3	15	NA	NA	CASSFNREVTDTQYF	TGTGCCAGCAGCTTTAATCGGGAAGTGACAGATACGCAGTATTTT
TRBV7-9	TRBJ1-1	14	NA	TRBD1	CASSFYDREREAFF	TGTGCCAGCAGCTTTTATGACAGGGAAAGGGAAGCTTTCTTT
TRBV5-6	TRBJ2-7	13	NA	NA	CASAWWGAYEQYF	TGTGCCAGCGCCTGGTGGGGGGCTTACGAGCAGTACTTC
TRBV10-3	TRBJ2-3	14	NA	NA	CAIWGRGDTDTQYF	TGTGCCATCTGGGGGCGGGGAGACACAGATACGCAGTATTTT
TRBV29-1	TRBJ1-4	13	NA	NA	CSVRSYGGEKLFF	TGCAGCGTTAGGTCGTATGGCGGTGAAAAACTGTTTTTT
TRBV5-1	TRBJ2-3	14	NA	NA	CASSPAARTDTQYF	TGCGCCAGCAGCCCCGCGGCTAGGACAGATACGCAGTATTTT
TRBV30	TRBJ2-7	14	NA	TRBD1	CAWSGDRGDYEQYF	TGTGCCTGGAGTGGCGACAGGGGAGACTACGAGCAGTACTTC
TRBV10-3	TRBJ2-2	16	NA	TRBD2	CAIRETSGATGGELFF	TGTGCCATCAGGGAGACTAGCGGGGCCACCGGCGGGGAGCTGTTTTTT
TRBV25-1	TRBJ2-7	15	NA	NA	CASSAGANNGHEQYF	TGTGCCAGCAGTGCCGGGGCAAATAACGGGCACGAGCAGTACTTC
TRBV2	TRBJ2-5	11	few	NA	CASSGLETQYF	TGTGCCAGCAGTGGATTGGAGACCCAGTACTTC
TRBV30	TRBJ2-2	19	NA	NA	CAWSRGSYSGLTNTGELFF	TGTGCCTGGAGCCGCGGAAGCTATAGCGGCCTAACGAACACCGGGGAGCTGTTTTTT
TRBV2	TRBJ1-2	13	NA	TRBD1	CASSDRALGGYTF	TGTGCCAGCAGCGACAGGGCACTGGGGGGCTACACCTTC
TRBV9	TRBJ2-7	13	NA	NA	CASSVGDLSEQYF	TGTGCCAGCAGCGTAGGGGATCTAAGCGAGCAGTACTTC
TRBV30	TRBJ2-7	14	NA	NA	CAWSVLWVSYEQYF	TGTGCCTGGAGTGTACTATGGGTCTCCTACGAGCAGTACTTC
TRBV5-1	TRBJ2-2	15	NA	NA	CASSLRTSEAGELFF	TGCGCCAGCAGCTTGAGGACATCGGAGGCCGGGGAGCTGTTTTTT
TRBV29-1	TRBJ2-5	14	few	TRBD1	CSVVQRDRAETQYF	TGCAGCGTTGTCCAAAGGGACAGGGCTGAGACCCAGTACTTC
TRBV7-3	TRBJ2-3	13	NA	NA	CASRFQGSDTQYF	TGTGCCAGCAGGTTTCAGGGTTCAGATACGCAGTATTTT
TRBV2	TRBJ2-2	12	once	NA	CASRISPGELFF	TGTGCCAGCAGGATTTCTCCCGGGGAGCTGTTTTTT
TRBV6-5	TRBJ2-2	15	NA	NA	CASSYSAFGTGELFF	TGTGCCAGCAGTTACTCCGCCTTTGGAACCGGGGAGCTGTTTTTT
TRBV18	TRBJ1-5	12	NA	NA	CASSPGNQPQHF	TGTGCCAGCTCACCGGGAAATCAGCCCCAGCATTTT
TRBV29-1	TRBJ1-2	11	once	NA	CSTPEGGGYTF	TGCAGCACACCGGAGGGGGGAGGCTACACCTTC
TRBV14	TRBJ2-5	14	once	NA	CASSQDRGSGTQYF	TGTGCCAGCAGCCAAGATAGGGGGTCGGGGACCCAGTACTTC
TRBV5-1	TRBJ2-7	12	NA	NA	CASSLSGDEQYF	TGCGCCAGCAGCTTATCAGGGGACGAGCAGTACTTC
TRBV18	TRBJ1-2	14	NA	NA	CASSPGREGGGYTF	TGTGCCAGCTCACCAGGCAGGGAAGGTGGTGGCTACACCTTC
TRBV20-1	TRBJ2-5	11	NA	NA	CSATEKRTQYF	TGCAGTGCTACAGAAAAGAGAACCCAGTACTTC
TRBV6-5	TRBJ1-1	14	NA	NA	CASSYSTTNTEAFF	TGTGCCAGCAGTTATTCGACAACGAACACTGAAGCTTTCTTT
TRBV6-5	TRBJ1-1	16	NA	NA	CASSYSLGAKWAEAFF	TGTGCCAGCAGTTACTCTCTAGGGGCTAAGTGGGCTGAAGCTTTCTTT
TRBV4-1	TRBJ1-2	15	NA	NA	CASSPPIGGNYGYTF	TGCGCCAGCAGCCCTCCAATAGGGGGGAACTATGGCTACACCTTC
TRBV29-1	TRBJ2-2	13	NA	NA	CSVQTGRAGELFF	TGCAGCGTCCAAACCGGACGAGCCGGGGAGCTGTTTTTT
TRBV15	TRBJ1-5	17	NA	NA	CATSNPHGGVTAQPQHF	TGTGCCACCAGCAATCCGCACGGGGGAGTTACGGCTCAGCCCCAGCATTTT
TRBV7-9	TRBJ2-3	13	NA	NA	CASSLAGEDTQYF	TGTGCCAGCAGCTTAGCCGGTGAGGATACGCAGTATTTT
TRBV29-1	TRBJ2-1	11	NA	NA	CSVQPSNEQFF	TGCAGCGTACAGCCAAGTAATGAGCAGTTCTTC
TRBV29-1	TRBJ1-1	13	NA	NA	CSVEEGGGTEAFF	TGCAGCGTTGAAGAGGGGGGAGGCACTGAAGCTTTCTTT
TRBV5-1	TRBJ2-2	15	few	NA	CASSLSHMNTGELFF	TGCGCCAGCAGCTTGTCACATATGAACACCGGGGAGCTGTTTTTT
TRBV5-1	TRBJ2-5	14	few	NA	CASSLVSDKETQYF	TGCGCCAGCAGCTTGGTTAGCGACAAAGAGACCCAGTACTTC
TRBV29-1	TRBJ1-2	14	few	TRBD1	CSVDRDRESYGYTF	TGCAGCGTGGACCGGGACAGGGAAAGCTATGGCTACACCTTC
TRBV18	TRBJ2-7	15	NA	NA	CASSPPGLRRGEQYF	TGTGCCAGCTCACCACCGGGACTCCGGAGGGGCGAGCAGTACTTC
TRBV2	TRBJ1-1	14	NA	NA	CASSAGGLNTEAFF	TGTGCCAGCAGTGCCGGAGGGTTGAACACTGAAGCTTTCTTT